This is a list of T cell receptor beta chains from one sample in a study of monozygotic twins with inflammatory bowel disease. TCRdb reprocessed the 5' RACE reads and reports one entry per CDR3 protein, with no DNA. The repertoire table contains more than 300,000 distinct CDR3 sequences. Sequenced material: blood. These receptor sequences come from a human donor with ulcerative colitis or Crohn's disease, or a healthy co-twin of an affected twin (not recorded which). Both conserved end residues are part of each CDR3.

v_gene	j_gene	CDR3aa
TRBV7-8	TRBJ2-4	CASSLETSGSLYLHLYF
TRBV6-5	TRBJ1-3	CASSYSTGNSGNTIYF
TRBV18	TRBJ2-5	CASSTGLAGETQYF
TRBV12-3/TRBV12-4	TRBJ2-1	CASRRVNPEQFF
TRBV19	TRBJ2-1	CASSRGGGHNEQFF
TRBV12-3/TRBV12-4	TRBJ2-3	CASSLSRPTDTQYF
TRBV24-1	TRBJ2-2	CATSDAQNKNTGELFF
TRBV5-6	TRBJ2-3	CASSFPSSGGQYF
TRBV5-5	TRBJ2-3	CASSLGPIGTQYF
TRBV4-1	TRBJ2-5	CASSQLAVQETQYF
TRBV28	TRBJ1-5	CASSRVQGNQPQHF
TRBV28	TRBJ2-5	CASQNPRGRQETQYF
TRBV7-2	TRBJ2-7	CASSERRQTQPYEQYF